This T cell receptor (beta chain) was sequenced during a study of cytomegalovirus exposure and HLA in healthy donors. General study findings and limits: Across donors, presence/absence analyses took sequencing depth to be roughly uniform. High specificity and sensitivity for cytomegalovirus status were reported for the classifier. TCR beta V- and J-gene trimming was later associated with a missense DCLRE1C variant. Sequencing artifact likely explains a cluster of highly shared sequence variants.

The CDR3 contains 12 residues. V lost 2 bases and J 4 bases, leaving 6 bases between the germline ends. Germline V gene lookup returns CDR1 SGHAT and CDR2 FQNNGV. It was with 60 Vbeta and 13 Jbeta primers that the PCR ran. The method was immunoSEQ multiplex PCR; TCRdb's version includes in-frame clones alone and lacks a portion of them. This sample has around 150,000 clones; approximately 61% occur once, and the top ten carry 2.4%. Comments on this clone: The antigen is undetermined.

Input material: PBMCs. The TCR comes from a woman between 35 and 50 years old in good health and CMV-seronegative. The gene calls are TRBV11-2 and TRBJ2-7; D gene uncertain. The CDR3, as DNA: TGTGCCAGCAGCTTAACAGCATACGAGCAGTACTTC. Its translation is CASSLTAYEQYF.